This T cell receptor beta chain is from a study of T cells in Graves' hyperthyroidism and ophthalmopathy. The CDR3 regions of TCR beta were amplified from RNA transcripts. During a first-round RT-PCR of the TCR CDR3, the HTBI primer set was used. Via MiXCR, TCRdb re-called the multiplex PCR reads, giving one row per CDR3 protein. Among a few hundred thousand distinct CDR3 sequences listed, 46% were seen once. This CDR3 is built from 13 residues. Germline loops: CDR1 LNHNV, CDR2 YYDKDF (reference sequence). Trimming at V came to 3 bases and at J to 5 bases, leaving 3 bases not matched to a gene. The sample was peripheral blood or thyroid tissue (not recorded which). The sequence was obtained from a woman aged 18-29 years with Graves' hyperthyroidism. The chain employs TRBV15 and TRBJ1-2, with 7 bases aligning to TRBD1. The CDR3 nucleotides read TGTGCCACCAGCAGGATACAGGGGTATGGCTACACCTTC. Protein product: CATSRIQGYGYTF. Full variable domain (missing parts from reference TRBV15 and TRBJ1-2): DAMVIQNPRYQVTQFGKPVTLSCSQTLNHNVMYWYQQKSSQAPKLLFHYYDKDFNNEADTPDNFQSRRPNTSFCFLDIRSPGLGDTAMYLCATSRIQGYGYTFGSGTRLTVV.